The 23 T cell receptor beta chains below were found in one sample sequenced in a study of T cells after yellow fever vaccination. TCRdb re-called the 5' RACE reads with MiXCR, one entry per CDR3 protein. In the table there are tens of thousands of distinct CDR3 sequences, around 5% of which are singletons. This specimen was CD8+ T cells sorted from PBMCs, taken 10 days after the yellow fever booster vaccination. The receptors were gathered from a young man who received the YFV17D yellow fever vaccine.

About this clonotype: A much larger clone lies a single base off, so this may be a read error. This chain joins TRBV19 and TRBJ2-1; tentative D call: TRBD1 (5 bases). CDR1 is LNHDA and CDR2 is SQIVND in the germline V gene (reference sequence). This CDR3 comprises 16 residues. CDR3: CASSIGGGSSYDEQFF. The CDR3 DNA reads TGTGCCAGTAGTATAGGGGGCGGAAGCTCCTACGATGAGCAGTTCTTC.

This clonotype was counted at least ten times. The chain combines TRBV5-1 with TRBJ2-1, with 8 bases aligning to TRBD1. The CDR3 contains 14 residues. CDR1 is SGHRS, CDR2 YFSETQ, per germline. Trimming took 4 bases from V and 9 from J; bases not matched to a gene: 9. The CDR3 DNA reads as TGCGCCAGCAGCCCAACGACAGGGGAGGCTGAGCAGTTCTTC. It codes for CASSPTTGEAEQFF.

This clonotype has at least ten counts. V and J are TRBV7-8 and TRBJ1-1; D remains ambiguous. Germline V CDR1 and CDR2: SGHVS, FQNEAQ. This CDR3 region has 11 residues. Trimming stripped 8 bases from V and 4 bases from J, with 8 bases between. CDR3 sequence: CASGRATEAFF. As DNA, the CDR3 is TGTGCCAGCGGCAGAGCCACTGAAGCTTTCTTT.

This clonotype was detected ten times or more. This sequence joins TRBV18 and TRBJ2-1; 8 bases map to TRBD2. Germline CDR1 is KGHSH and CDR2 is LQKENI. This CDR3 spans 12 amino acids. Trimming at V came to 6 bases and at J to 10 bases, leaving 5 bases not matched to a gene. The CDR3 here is CASSLASGEQFF. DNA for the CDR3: TGTGCCAGCTCCCTAGCTAGCGGGGAGCAGTTCTTC.

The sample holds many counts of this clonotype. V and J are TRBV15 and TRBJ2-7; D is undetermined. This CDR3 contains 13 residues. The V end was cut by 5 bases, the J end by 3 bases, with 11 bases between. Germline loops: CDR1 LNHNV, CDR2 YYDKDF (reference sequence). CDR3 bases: TGTGCCACCAGCCTTGGGAAATTCTACGAGCAGTACTTC. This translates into CATSLGKFYEQYF.

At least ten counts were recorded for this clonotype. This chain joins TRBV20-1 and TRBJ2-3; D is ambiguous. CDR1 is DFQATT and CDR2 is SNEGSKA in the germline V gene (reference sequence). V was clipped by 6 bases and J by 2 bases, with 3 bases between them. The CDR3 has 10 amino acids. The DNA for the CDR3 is TGCAGTGCCGACACAGATACGCAGTATTTT. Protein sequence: CSADTDTQYF.

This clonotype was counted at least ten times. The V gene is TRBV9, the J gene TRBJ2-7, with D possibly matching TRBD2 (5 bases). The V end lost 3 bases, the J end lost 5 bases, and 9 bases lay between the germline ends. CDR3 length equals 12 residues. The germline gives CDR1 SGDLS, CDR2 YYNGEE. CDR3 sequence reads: CASSGLTNEQYF. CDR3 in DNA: TGTGCCAGCAGCGGGTTGACTAACGAGCAGTACTTC.

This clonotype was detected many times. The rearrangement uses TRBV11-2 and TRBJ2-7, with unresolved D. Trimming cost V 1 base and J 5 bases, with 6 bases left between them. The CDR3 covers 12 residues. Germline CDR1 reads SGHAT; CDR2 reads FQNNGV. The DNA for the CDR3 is TGTGCCAGCAGCTTAGTGGGCGACGAGCAGTACTTC. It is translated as CASSLVGDEQYF.

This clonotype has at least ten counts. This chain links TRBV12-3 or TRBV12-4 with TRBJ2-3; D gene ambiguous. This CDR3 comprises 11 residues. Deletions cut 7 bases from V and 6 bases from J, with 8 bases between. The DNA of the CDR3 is TGTGCCAGCACTTCCACGGATACGCAGTATTTT. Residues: CASTSTDTQYF.

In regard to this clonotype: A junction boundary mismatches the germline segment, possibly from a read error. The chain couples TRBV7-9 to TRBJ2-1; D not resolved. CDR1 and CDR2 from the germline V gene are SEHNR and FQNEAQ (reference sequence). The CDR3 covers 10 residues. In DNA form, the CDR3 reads TGTGCCAGCGGCTTAGTGGAGCCGGTCTTC. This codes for CASGLVEPVF.

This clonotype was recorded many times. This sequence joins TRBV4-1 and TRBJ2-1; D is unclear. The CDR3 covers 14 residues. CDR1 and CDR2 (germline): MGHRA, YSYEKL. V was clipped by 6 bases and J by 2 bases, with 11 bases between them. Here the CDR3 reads CASSPRYPYNEQFF. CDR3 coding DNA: TGCGCCAGCAGTCCCCGCTACCCCTACAATGAGCAGTTCTTC.

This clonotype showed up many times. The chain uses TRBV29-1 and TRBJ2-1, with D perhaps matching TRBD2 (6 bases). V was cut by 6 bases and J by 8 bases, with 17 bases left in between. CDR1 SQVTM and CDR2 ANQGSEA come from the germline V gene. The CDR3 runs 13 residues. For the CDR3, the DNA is TGCAGCGTCGTAATGGGTGGAGGGTATGAGCAGTTCTTC. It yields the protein CSVVMGGGYEQFF.

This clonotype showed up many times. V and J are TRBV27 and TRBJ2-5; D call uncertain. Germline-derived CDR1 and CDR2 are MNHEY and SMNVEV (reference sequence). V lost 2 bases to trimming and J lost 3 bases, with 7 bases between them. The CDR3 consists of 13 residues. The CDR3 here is CASSLHQKETQYF. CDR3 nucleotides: TGTGCCAGCAGTTTACACCAGAAAGAGACCCAGTACTTC.

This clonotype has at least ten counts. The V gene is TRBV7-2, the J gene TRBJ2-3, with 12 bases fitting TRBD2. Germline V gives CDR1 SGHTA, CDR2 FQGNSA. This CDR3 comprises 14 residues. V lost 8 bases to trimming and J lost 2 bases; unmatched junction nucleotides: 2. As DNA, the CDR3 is TGTGCCAGCGGACTAGCGGGGTACACAGATACGCAGTATTTT. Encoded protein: CASGLAGYTDTQYF.

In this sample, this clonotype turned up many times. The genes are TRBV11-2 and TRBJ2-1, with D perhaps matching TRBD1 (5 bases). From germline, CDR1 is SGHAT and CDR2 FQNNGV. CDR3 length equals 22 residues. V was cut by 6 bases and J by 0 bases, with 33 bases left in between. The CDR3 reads CASRIDPWGSRDGGHSYNEQFF. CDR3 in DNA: TGTGCCAGCAGAATAGACCCGTGGGGCTCCCGTGATGGCGGACACTCCTACAATGAGCAGTTCTTC. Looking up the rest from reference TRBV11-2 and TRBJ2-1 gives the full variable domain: EAGVAQSPRYKIIEKRQSVAFWCNPISGHATLYWYQQILGQGPKLLIQFQNNGVVDDSQLPKDRFSAERLKGVDSTLKIQPAKLEDSAVYLCASRIDPWGSRDGGHSYNEQFFGPGTRLTVL.

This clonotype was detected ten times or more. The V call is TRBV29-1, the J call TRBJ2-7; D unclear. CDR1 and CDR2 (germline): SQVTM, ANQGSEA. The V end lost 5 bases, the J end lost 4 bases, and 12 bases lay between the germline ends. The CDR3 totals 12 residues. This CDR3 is CSVLRYDYEQYF. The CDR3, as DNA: TGCAGCGTTTTGCGTTATGATTACGAGCAGTACTTC.

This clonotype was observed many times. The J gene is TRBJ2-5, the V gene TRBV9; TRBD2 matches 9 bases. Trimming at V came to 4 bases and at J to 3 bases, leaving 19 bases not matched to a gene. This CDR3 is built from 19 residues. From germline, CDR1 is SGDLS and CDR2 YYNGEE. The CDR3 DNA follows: TGTGCCAGCAGCTCTCCCGAGCGGGGGGTTGGTGATGAGGAAGAGACCCAGTACTTC. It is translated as CASSSPERGVGDEEETQYF.

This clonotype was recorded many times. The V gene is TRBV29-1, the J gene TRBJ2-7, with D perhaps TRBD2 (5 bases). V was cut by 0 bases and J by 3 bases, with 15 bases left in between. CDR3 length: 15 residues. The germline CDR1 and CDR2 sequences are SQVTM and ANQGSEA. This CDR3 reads CSVEEGTGYDYEQYF. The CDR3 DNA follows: TGCAGCGTTGAAGAGGGAACGGGATACGACTACGAGCAGTACTTC.

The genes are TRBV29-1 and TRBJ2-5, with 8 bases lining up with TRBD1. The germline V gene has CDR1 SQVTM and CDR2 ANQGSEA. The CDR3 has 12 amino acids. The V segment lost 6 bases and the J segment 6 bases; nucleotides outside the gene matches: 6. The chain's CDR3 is CSVQGGVKTQYF. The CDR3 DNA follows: TGCAGCGTACAGGGGGGCGTGAAGACCCAGTACTTC.

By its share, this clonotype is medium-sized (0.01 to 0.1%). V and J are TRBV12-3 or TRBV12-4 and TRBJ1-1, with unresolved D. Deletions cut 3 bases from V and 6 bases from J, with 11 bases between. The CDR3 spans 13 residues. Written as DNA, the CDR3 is TGTGCCAGCAGTTTGGCTGGAGGCCCTGAAGCTTTCTTT. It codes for CASSLAGGPEAFF.

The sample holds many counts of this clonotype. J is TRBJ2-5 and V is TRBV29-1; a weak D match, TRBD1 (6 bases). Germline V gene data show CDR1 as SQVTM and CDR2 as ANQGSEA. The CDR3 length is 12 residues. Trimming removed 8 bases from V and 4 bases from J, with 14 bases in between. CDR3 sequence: CSLRQGLETQYF. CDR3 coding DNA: TGCAGCCTTCGCCAGGGGTTAGAGACCCAGTACTTC.

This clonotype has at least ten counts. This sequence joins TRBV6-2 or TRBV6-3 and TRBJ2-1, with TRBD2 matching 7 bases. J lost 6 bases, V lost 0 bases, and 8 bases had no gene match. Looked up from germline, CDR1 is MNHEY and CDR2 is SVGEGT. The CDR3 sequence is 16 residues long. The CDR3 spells CASSYSIGERGNEQFF. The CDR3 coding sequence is TGTGCCAGCAGTTACTCGATAGGGGAGCGGGGCAATGAGCAGTTCTTC.

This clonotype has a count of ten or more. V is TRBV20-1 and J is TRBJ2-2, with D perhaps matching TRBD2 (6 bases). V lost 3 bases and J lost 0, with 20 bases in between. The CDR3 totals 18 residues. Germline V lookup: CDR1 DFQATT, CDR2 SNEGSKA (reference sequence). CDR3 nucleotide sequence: TGCAGTGCTAGTTCAGGACTACTTAAAAACCCGAACACCGGGGAGCTGTTTTTT. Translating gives CSASSGLLKNPNTGELFF.